This T cell receptor beta chain is drawn from a study of blood T cell repertoires in COVID-19. In the study overall: COVID-19 samples from acute and convalescent phases originated in the United States, Italy and Spain. T cells, B-cell-depleted T cells, or PBMCs provided the cDNA or gDNA that served as material.

Under the authors' procedure: Counts of nucleated cells, estimated from reference gene primer amplification, were obtained. The repertoire was sequenced with immunoSEQ multiplex PCR; TCRdb's copy has only in-frame clones and lacks some. The V and J calls and clone size are taken from that table; D and trimming were inferred from the DNA. The sample includes 100,000 to 150,000 clones, 81% seen only once; the top ten take 8.4%. The CDR3 runs to 17 residues. V lost 2 bases, J lost 2 bases, and 17 bases lay in between. Per the germline V gene, CDR1 is MGHRA and CDR2 is YSYEKL. The specimen was peripheral blood. This TCR came from an older woman with active or convalescent COVID-19. V is TRBV4-1 and J is TRBJ2-3, with D perhaps matching TRBD2 (5 bases). The chain's CDR3 is CASSQPTISGYTDTQYF. The CDR3 DNA reads as TGCGCCAGCAGCCAACCCACGATAAGCGGCTACACAGATACGCAGTATTTT.